This TCR beta chain was obtained from a study of radiotherapy plus CTLA-4 blockade in lung cancer. The overall study: Among enrolled patients, less than 20% responded and about 30% achieved disease control.

Study results and caveats: Following radiotherapy plus ipilimumab, tumor-derived TCR clones expanded in the blood.

Patients with chemo-refractory metastatic non-small-cell lung cancer received focal radiation plus CTLA-4 blockade with ipilimumab. The CDR3 runs to 14 residues. Looked up from germline, CDR1 is WSHSY and CDR2 is SAAADI. Between the trimmed V and J ends, which lost 5 bases and 0 bases, there was a span of 10 bases. The method was immunoSEQ multiplex PCR; TCRdb's version includes in-frame clones alone and lacks a portion of them. Found here are about 15,000 clones, approximately 89% of them singletons; the top ten hold around an eighth. Points on this clone: Its antigen is currently unknown.

This chain joins TRBV10-2 and TRBJ1-1; D is perhaps TRBD1 (6 bases). The source was peripheral blood, collected from a patient treated with radiotherapy plus ipilimumab. The receptor was derived from a human donor with non-small cell lung cancer that progressed on radiotherapy plus ipilimumab. Some clones in this sample may be carry-over from other donors' samples. The CDR3 DNA follows: TGCGCCAGCAGTATAGACAGGCTGAACACTGAAGCTTTCTTT. It specifies CASSIDRLNTEAFF.